This record looks at one TCR beta chain sequence and its context. Its antigen is as yet unknown. Produced via immunoSEQ multiplex PCR; TCRdb's table is partial and in-frame only. The table includes about 94,000 clones, 88% detected once. The source of the sample is a study of T cell responses to AZD1222 COVID-19 vaccine. This CDR3 is built from 16 residues. The trim removed 0 bases at V and 5 bases at J, leaving 10 bases unmatched. CDR1 and CDR2 (germline): LGHDT, YNNKEL (reference sequence). Study outcomes and limitations: The span of vaccine-associated CD4 TCRs extended across spike, with dominance at 160-218 and 743-854. Increases in Spike-specific TCR breadth and depth were seen after two AZD1222 doses. Possibly, clonal diversity was underestimated; donors were largely white British and included more females. Nearly half of spike-specific TCRs reportedly target unmutated variant regions.

The origin of this receptor is an adult who received the AZD1222 COVID-19 vaccine. The material sequenced was peripheral blood, taken 28 days after the second AZD1222 dose. The rearrangement links TRBV3-1 (or the pseudogene TRBV3-2) to TRBJ2-7, with 7 positions matching TRBD2. The CDR3 DNA sequence: TGTGCCAGCAGCCAAGATCTTGGACTAGTTGGCGACGAGCAGTACTTC. Its translation: CASSQDLGLVGDEQYF.